This T cell receptor beta chain was documented in a study of blood T cell repertoires in COVID-19. About the research overall: The United States, Italy and Spain provided the acute and convalescent COVID-19 samples. Nucleic acid was either cDNA or gDNA, and it came from T cells, B-cell-depleted T cells, or PBMCs.

The Seattle patients joined while their infection was active and were tracked longitudinally afterward. Germline values: CDR1 LGHDT, CDR2 YNNKEL (reference sequence). This CDR3 region has 15 residues. Germline trimming cut 4 bases from V and 1 base from J; bases unmatched to any gene: 6. Per the authors' pipeline: Estimates of nucleated cell counts were drawn from the amplification of reference gene primers. Assay: immunoSEQ multiplex PCR; the TCRdb copy retains only in-frame clones and omits some. The V and J calls and the clone size are those of that table, but D and trimming were determined from the DNA. The sample has 300,000 to 350,000 clones, about 87% seen once.

This chain joins TRBV3-1 (or the pseudogene TRBV3-2) and TRBJ1-1, with 7 positions matching TRBD1. The source material was peripheral blood. This receptor was identified in a woman aged 50 to 65 with COVID-19, enrolled during active disease. This chain's CDR3 is CASSLGGTANTEAFF. CDR3 DNA sequence: TGTGCCAGCAGCCTTGGGGGGACAGCGAACACTGAAGCTTTCTTT.